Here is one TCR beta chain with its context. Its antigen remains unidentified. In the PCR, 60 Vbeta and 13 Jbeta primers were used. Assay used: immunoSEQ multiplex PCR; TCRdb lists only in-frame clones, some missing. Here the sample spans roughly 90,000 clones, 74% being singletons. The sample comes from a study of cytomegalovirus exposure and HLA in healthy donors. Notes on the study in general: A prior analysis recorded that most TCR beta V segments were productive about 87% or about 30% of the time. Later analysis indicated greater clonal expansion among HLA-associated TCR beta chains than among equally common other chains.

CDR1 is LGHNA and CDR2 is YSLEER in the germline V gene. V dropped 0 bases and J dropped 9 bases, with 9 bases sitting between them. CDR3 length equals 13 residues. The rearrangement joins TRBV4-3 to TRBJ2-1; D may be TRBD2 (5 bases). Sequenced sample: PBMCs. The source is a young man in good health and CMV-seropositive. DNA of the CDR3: TGCGCCAGCAGCCAAGATACGAGCGGTGAGCAGTTCTTC. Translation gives CASSQDTSGEQFF.